This TCR beta chain originates from a study of blood T cells in healthy people across ages (dated by TCRdb to the mid-2010s). The study in broad terms: In model experiments, roughly one uniquely barcoded TCR beta cDNA molecule per two T cells was captured by template switching. To avoid experimental bias, donors of different ages were distributed randomly across sequencing lanes. Age-related changes in TCR beta repertoire diversity were measured in the study by deep sequencing normalized with unique cDNA molecular identifiers. Four age groups were formed from the donors: young (average approximately 17 years), middle-aged (approximately 41), aged (roughly 56) and long-lived (approximately 78). For two donors (one aged 18 to 29 and one aged 80 or older), the study analyzed two additional independent replicas of 1 million unique cDNA reads from the same blood draw.

General conclusions and limits of the study: The CMV infection status of donors was not known, potentially confounding age-related changes in expanded clonotypes. Total diversity estimates from one million sequenced T cells were considered lower bounds and underestimates. The percentage of naive T cells measured by flow cytometry correlated strongly with observed TCR beta diversity. Since profiling was done on bulk unsorted PBMCs, naive and antigen-experienced compartments could not be conclusively compared. The long-lived group showed more naive CD4+ T cells, fewer expanded clones and increased TCR diversity than the aged group, suggesting age selection. Observed TCR beta diversity per million T cells fell roughly linearly with age, and a significant reduction was already apparent by age around 40.

This clonotype has at least ten counts. It lacks a known antigen. There are no base qualities to consult, and no much larger clone falls within one base. The donors were under 40 Caucasian individuals from Russia, aged roughly 6 to 100 years, who were systemically healthy. Approximately 9.7 milliliters of peripheral blood were drawn from each donor into EDTA-treated Vacutainer tubes. PBMCs were isolated by Ficoll-Paque density-gradient centrifugation, with at least 6.5 million obtained per sample. Trizol reagent was used to extract total RNA from the PBMCs, yielding at least 5.5 micrograms per sample. Naive CD45RAhigh/CD27high T cell percentages were measured by flow cytometry on a PBMC aliquot from every donor. Preparation of the library involved 5' RACE. Data came from an Illumina HiSeq 2500. A second PCR of roughly 6 to 11 cycles was performed with a sample-barcoded 5' primer and a J-beta primer mix. A template-switch 5' adaptor carrying 12 random nucleotides introduced a unique molecular identifier onto each TCR beta cDNA molecule. At least 2.5 million CDR3-containing paired-end reads were obtained from each sample. First-strand cDNA was synthesized from all RNA with the Mint cDNA synthesis kit, primed by a TRBC-specific oligonucleotide. All cDNA was treated with uracil-DNA glycosylase and then went through a first 18-cycle PCR with the universal primers M1SS and BC2_uni_R. Turning to the authors' computational methods: Normalization of each sample was performed by random selection of 1 million high-quality reads, each carrying a distinct molecular identifier. Reads with shared molecular identifiers were discarded instead of being binned into consensus sequences. CDR3 identification, clonotype clustering and error correction used MiTCR with a Q25 quality threshold and the strictest error-elimination algorithm. A nonparametric unseen species model using Euler transformation provided a lower-bound estimate of total TCR beta diversity. TCRdb reanalyzed the raw reads on its own, using fastp at Q25 for trimming and MiXCR for clone calling, and kept in-frame beta chains. For every CDR3 protein sequence, its rows merge into one entry that carries the most common genes and DNA. It is TCRdb's table, rather than the study itself, that gives the V and J calls and clone size. The sample includes over a million distinct CDR3 sequences, with around 43% observed a single time. The ten most abundant clones make up under 20% of the sample.

This sequence was found in a woman aged 55-70 years in good health. The sample comprised blood.

The CDR3 here reads CASSLQRTYEQYF. The bases are TGTGCCAGCAGTTTGCAGCGTACCTACGAGCAGTACTTC. The rearrangement combines TRBV27 with TRBJ2-7; the D gene is not confidently resolved. There are 13 amino acids in the CDR3, from cysteine to phenylalanine inclusive. Only the CDR3 portion is preserved as DNA: 39 bases, with reading frame beginning at the first base. V is shortened by 3 bases, J by 2 bases, and the region joining them spans 8 bases. Via the germline V gene (reference sequence), CDR1 is MNHEY and CDR2 SMNVEV.